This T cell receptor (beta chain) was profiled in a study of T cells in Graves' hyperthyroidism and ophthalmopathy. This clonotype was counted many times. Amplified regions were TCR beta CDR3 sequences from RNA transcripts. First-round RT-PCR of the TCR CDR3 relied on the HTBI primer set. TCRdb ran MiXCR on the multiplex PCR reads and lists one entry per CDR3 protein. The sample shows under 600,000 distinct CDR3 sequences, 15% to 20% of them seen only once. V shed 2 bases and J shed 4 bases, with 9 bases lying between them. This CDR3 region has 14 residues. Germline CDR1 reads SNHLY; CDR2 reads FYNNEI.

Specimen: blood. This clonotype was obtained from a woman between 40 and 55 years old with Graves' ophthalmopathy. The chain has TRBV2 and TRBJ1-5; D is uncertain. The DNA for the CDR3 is TGTGCCAGCAGTGAACGGGAGGTTAATCAGCCCCAGCATTTT. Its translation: CASSEREVNQPQHF.